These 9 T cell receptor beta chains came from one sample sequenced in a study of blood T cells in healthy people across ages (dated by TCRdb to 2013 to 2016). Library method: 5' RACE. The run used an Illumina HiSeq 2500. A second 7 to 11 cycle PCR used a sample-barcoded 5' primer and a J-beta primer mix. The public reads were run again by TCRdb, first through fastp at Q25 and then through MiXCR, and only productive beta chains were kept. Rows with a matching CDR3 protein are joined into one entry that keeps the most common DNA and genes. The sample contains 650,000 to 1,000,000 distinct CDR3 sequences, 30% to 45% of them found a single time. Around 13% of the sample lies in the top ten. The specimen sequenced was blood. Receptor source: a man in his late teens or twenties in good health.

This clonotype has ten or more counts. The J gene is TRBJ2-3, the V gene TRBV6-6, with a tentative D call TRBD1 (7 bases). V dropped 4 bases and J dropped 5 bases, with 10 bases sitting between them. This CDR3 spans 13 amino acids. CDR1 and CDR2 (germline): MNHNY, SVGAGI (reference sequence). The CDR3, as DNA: TGTGCCAGCAGTTTTCAGGGGGGAGATACGCAGTATTTT. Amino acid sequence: CASSFQGGDTQYF.

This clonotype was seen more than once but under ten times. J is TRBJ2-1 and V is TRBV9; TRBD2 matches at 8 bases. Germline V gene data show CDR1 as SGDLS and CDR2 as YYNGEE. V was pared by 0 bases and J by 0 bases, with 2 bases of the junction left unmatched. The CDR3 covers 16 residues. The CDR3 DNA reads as TGTGCCAGCAGCGTAGCTGGGACTAGCTCCTACAATGAGCAGTTCTTC. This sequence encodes CASSVAGTSSYNEQFF.

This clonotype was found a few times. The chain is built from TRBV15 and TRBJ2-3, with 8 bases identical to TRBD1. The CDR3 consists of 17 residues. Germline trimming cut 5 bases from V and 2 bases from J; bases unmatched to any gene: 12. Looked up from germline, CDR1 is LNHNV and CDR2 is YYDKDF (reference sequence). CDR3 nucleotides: TGTGCCACCAGCCGGTACCGGGACAGGACGCACACAGATACGCAGTATTTT. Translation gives CATSRYRDRTHTDTQYF.

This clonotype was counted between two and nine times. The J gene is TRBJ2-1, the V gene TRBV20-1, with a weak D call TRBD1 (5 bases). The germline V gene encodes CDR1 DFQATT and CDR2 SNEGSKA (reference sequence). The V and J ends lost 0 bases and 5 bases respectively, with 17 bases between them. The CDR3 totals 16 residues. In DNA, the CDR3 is TGCAGTGCTAGAGACAGGGCCGAGGATTTTGACAATGAGCAGTTCTTC. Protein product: CSARDRAEDFDNEQFF.

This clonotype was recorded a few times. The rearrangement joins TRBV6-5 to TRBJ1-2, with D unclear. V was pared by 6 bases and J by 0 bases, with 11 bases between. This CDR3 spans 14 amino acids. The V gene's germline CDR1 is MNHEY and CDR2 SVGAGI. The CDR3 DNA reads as TGTGCCAGCAGGGAAACAGCCACTAACTATGGCTACACCTTC. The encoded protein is CASRETATNYGYTF.

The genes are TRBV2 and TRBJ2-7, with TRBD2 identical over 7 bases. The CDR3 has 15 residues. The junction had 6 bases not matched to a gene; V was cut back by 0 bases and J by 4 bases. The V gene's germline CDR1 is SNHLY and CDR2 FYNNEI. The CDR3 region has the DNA TGTGCCAGCAGTGAAGCAAGCGGGGAAACTTACGAGCAGTACTTC. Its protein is CASSEASGETYEQYF.

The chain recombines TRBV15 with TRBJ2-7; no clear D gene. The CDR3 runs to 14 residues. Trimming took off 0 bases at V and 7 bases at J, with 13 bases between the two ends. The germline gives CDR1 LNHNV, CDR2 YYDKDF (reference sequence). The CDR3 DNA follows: TGTGCCACCAGCAGAGAACGGGTGTACAATGAGCAGTACTTC. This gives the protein CATSRERVYNEQYF.

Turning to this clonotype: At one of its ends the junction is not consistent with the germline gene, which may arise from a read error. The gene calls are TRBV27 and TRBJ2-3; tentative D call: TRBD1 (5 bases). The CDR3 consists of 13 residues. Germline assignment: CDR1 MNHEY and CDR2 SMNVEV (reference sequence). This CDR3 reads CAGSSTPGDTQYF. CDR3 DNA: TGTGCCGGCAGTTCCACCCCAGGGGATACGCAGTATTTT.

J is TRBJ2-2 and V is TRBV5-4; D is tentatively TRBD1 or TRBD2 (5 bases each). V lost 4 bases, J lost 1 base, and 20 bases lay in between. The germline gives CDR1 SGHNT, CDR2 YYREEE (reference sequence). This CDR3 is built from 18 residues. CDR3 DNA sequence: TGTGCCAGCAGCCACCCTCGGGGCGGAACAAAGAACACCGGGGAGCTGTTTTTT. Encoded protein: CASSHPRGGTKNTGELFF.